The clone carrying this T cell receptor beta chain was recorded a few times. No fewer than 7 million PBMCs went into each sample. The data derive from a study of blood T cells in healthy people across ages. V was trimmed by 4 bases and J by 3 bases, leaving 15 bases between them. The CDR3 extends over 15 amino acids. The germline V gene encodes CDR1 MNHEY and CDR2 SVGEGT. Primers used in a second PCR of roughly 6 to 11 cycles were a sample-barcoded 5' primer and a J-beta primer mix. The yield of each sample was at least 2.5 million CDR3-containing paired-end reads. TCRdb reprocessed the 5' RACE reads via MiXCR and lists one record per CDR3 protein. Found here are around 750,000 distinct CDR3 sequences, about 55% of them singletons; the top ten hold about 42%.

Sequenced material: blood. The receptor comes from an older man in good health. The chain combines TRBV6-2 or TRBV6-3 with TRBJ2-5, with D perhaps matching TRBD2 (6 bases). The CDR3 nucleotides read TGTGCCAGCAGTTGGGACTTAGAAGTGGAAGAGACCCAGTACTTC. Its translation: CASSWDLEVEETQYF.